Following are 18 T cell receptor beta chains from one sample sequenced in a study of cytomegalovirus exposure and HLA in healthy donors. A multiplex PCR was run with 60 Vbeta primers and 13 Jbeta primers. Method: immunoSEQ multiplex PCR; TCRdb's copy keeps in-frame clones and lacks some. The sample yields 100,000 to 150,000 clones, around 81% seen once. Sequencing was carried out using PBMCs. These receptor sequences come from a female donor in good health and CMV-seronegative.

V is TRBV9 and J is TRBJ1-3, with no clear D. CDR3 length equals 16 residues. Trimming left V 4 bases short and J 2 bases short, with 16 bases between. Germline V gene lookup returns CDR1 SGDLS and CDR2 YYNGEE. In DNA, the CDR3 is TGTGCCAGCAGCCCAATGGGGAGGAGTACTGGAAACACCATATATTTT. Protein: CASSPMGRSTGNTIYF. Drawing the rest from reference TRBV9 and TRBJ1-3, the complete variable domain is DSGVTQTPKHLITATGQRVTLRCSPRSGDLSVYWYQQSLDQGLQFLIQYYNGEERAKGNILERFSAQQFPDLHSELNLSSLELGDSALYFCASSPMGRSTGNTIYFGEGSWLTVV.

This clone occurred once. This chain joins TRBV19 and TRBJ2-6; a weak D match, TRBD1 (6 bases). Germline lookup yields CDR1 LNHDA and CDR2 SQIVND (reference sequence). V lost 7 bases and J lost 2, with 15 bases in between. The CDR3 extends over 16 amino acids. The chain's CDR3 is CASKTGPHAGANVLTF. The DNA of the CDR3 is TGTGCCAGTAAAACAGGGCCTCACGCTGGGGCCAACGTCCTGACTTTC.

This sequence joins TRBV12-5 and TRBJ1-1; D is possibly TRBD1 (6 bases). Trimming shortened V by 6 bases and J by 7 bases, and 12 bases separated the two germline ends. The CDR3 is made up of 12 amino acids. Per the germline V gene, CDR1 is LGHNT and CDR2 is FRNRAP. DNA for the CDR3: TGTGCTAGTGGGGGGGCCGCGAATGAAGCTTTCTTT. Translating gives CASGGAANEAFF.

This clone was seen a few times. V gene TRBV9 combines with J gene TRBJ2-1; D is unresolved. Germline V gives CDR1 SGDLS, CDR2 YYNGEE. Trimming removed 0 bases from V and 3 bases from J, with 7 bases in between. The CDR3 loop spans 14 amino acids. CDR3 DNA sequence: TGTGCCAGCAGCGTAGGTCCCCTCTACAATGAGCAGTTCTTC. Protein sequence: CASSVGPLYNEQFF.

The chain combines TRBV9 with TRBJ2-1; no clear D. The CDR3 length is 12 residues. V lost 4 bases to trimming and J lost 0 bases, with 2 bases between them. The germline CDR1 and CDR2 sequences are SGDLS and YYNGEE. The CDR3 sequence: CASSYSYNEQFF. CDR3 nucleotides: TGTGCCAGCAGCTACTCCTACAATGAGCAGTTCTTC.

This CDR3 is CASSFQPGYEQYF. For the CDR3, the DNA is TGTGCCAGCAGCTTTCAGCCGGGTTACGAGCAGTACTTC. V is TRBV11-3 and J is TRBJ2-7, with D unclear. The CDR3 spans 13 residues. The V gene lost 3 bases and the J gene lost 4 bases, with 10 bases spanning the gap. Germline V CDR1 and CDR2: SGHNT, YENEEA.

The CDR3 DNA reads TGTGCCAGCAGTCCCTCAGGGGGCGATTGGTATGGCTACACCTTC. This encodes CASSPSGGDWYGYTF. The chain is built from TRBV27 and TRBJ1-2; 8 nucleotides match TRBD1. Germline assignment: CDR1 MNHEY and CDR2 SMNVEV (reference sequence). Trimming at V came to 5 bases and at J to 5 bases, leaving 10 bases not matched to a gene. The CDR3 consists of 15 residues.

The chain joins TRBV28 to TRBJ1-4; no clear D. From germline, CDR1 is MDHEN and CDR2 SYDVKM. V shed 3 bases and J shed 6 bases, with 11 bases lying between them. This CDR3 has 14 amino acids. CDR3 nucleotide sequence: TGTGCCAGCAGTTTTGCGAGGCCAGATGAAAAACTGTTTTTT. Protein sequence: CASSFARPDEKLFF. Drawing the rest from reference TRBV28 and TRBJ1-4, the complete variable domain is DVKVTQSSRYLVKRTGEKVFLECVQDMDHENMFWYRQDPGLGLRLIYFSYDVKMKEKGDIPEGYSVSREKKERFSLILESASTNQTSMYLCASSFARPDEKLFFGSGTQLSVL.

For the CDR3, the DNA is TGTGCCAGTAGCCTGGGACAGGGAACAGATACGCAGTATTTT. Protein product: CASSLGQGTDTQYF. V is TRBV19 and J is TRBJ2-3; 9 bases agree with TRBD1. Germline V gene data show CDR1 as LNHDA and CDR2 as SQIVND (reference sequence). V gave up 6 bases and J gave up 3 bases; unmatched junction bases: 4. The CDR3 covers 14 residues.

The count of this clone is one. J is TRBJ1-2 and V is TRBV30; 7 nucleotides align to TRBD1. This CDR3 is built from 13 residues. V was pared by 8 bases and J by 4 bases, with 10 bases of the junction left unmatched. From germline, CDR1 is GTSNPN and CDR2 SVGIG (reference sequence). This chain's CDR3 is CAGTGQFFYGYTF. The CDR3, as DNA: TGTGCCGGGACGGGACAGTTCTTCTATGGCTACACCTTC.

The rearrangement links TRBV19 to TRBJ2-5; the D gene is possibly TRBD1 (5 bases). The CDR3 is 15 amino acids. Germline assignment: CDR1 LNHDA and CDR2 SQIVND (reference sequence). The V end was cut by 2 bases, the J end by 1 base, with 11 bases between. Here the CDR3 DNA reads TGTGCCAGTAGTATATCTTCAAGGGGCCAAGAGACCCAGTACTTC. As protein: CASSISSRGQETQYF.

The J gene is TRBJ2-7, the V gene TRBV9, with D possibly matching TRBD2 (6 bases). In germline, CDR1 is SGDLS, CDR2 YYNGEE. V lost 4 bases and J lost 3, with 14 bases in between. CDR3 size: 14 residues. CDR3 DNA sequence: TGTGCCAGCAGCCCTGCCGGGACTCACTACGAGCAGTACTTC. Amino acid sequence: CASSPAGTHYEQYF.

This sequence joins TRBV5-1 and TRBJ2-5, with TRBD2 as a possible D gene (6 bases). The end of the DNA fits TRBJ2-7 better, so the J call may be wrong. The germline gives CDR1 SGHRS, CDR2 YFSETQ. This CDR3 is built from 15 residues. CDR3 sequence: CASSLPGDWSYEQYF. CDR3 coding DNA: TGCGCCAGCAGCTTGCCCGGGGACTGGTCCTACGAGCAGTACTTC.

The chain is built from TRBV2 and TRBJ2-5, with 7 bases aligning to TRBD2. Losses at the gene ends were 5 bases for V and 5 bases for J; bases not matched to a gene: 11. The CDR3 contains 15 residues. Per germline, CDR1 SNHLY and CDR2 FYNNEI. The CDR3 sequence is CASSRDRGGVETQYF. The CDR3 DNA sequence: TGTGCCAGCAGTCGAGATCGGGGAGGGGTGGAGACCCAGTACTTC.

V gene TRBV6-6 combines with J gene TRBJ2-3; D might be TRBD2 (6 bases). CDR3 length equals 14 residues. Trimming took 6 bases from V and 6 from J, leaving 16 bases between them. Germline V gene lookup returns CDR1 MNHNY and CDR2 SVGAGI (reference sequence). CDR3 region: CASSQDFRGDTQYF. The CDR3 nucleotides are TGTGCCAGCAGCCAGGACTTTCGGGGGGATACGCAGTATTTT.

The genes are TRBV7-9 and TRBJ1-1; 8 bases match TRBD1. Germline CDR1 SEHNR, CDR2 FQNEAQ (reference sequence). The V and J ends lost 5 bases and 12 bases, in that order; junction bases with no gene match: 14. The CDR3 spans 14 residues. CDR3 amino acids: CASSPQSGQGGSFF. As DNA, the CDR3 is TGTGCCAGCAGCCCCCAAAGCGGACAGGGCGGTTCTTTCTTT. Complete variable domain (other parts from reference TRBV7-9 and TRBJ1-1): DTGVSQNPRHKITKRGQNVTFRCDPISEHNRLYWYRQTLGQGPEFLTYFQNEAQLEKSRLLSDRFSAERPKGSFSTLEIQRTEQGDSAMYLCASSPQSGQGGSFFGQGTRLTVV.

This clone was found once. CDR3 amino acids: CASSVPGPSETQYF. The DNA of the CDR3 is TGTGCCAGCAGCGTCCCAGGGCCAAGCGAGACCCAGTACTTC. The J gene is TRBJ2-5, the V gene TRBV9, with D perhaps matching TRBD1 (5 bases). This CDR3 region has 14 residues. The V and J ends lost 2 bases and 5 bases respectively, with 13 bases between them. The germline CDR1 and CDR2 sequences are SGDLS and YYNGEE.

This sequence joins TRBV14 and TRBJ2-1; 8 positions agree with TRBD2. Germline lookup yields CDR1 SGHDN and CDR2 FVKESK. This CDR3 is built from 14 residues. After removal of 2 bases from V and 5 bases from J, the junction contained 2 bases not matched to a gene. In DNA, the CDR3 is TGTGCCAGCAGCCAACTAGCGGGTAACAATGAGCAGTTCTTC. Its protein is CASSQLAGNNEQFF.